This TCR beta chain was found in a study of cytomegalovirus exposure and HLA in healthy donors. Trimming removed 3 bases at V and 4 bases at J, with 9 bases between. Germline V gene data show CDR1 as GTSNPN and CDR2 as SVGIG (reference sequence). This CDR3 is 12 amino acids long. The PCR employed 60 Vbeta primers together with 13 Jbeta primers. Data came from immunoSEQ multiplex PCR; TCRdb stores just in-frame clones and leaves some out. The top ten clones hold 0.5% to 0.85% of a sample with about 150,000 clones, about 80% of them seen once. This chain connects TRBV30 to TRBJ1-1, with D unresolved. This clonotype originated in a male donor in good health and CMV-seronegative. Sequencing input: PBMCs. The CDR3 loop is CAWRKPGTEAFF. The CDR3 coding sequence is TGTGCCTGGAGAAAGCCGGGCACTGAAGCTTTCTTT.